These 26 T cell receptor beta chains share one sample of origin, sequenced in a study of neurological immune-mediated disorders. TCRdb passed the 5' RACE reads through MiXCR, listing each CDR3 protein once. The table has 80,000 to 95,000 distinct CDR3 sequences, roughly 3.3% seen once. Sequencing used PBMCs. All receptors derive from a woman in her fifties or sixties with multiple sclerosis.

This clonotype has ten or more counts. The CDR3 DNA reads as TGCAGTGCTTTCTTGGGAGGCGGATCACCCCTCCACTTT. Protein sequence: CSAFLGGGSPLHF. V usage is TRBV20-1 and J usage is TRBJ1-6; D gene ambiguous. Germline CDR1 and CDR2: DFQATT and SNEGSKA (reference sequence). Trimming shortened V by 5 bases and J by 10 bases, and 15 bases separated the two germline ends. The CDR3 contains 13 residues.

This clonotype appeared many times. The gene calls are TRBV20-1 and TRBJ2-5, with 7 bases identical to TRBD2. The CDR3 length is 15 residues. The V segment lost 4 bases and the J segment 0 bases; nucleotides outside the gene matches: 8. The germline gives CDR1 DFQATT, CDR2 SNEGSKA (reference sequence). As DNA, the CDR3 is TGCAGTGCTACCCCCTCGGGGGGAAACCAAGAGACCCAGTACTTC. It codes for CSATPSGGNQETQYF.

This clonotype has at least ten counts. The rearrangement links TRBV12-3 or TRBV12-4 to TRBJ1-2, with TRBD1 as a possible D gene (6 bases). The CDR3 totals 15 residues. Trimming took off 4 bases at V and 8 bases at J, with 20 bases between the two ends. The CDR3 coding sequence is TGTGCCAGCAGTTCCCCGGTCCGGGGGGCGCAAGGCTACACCTTC. Encoded protein: CASSSPVRGAQGYTF.

On this clonotype: This may come from a read error, since a much larger clone is one base off. DNA for the CDR3: TGTGCCAGCAGCACCAGTCACTACGAGCAGTACTTC. The encoded protein is CASSTSHYEQYF. The chain is built from TRBV12-3 or TRBV12-4 and TRBJ2-7; D is undetermined. The CDR3 covers 12 residues. The V end was cut by 6 bases, the J end by 3 bases, with 9 bases between.

This clonotype has ten or more counts. The CDR3 DNA reads TGTGCCAGCAGACTACAGGGAAGGCAGCCCCAGCATTTT. Its translation is CASRLQGRQPQHF. This chain links TRBV12-3 or TRBV12-4 with TRBJ1-5; D may be TRBD1 (6 bases). V shed 6 bases and J shed 7 bases, with 13 bases lying between them. CDR3 size: 13 residues.

This clonotype came up many times. This chain links TRBV7-2 with TRBJ2-7, with D perhaps being TRBD1 or TRBD2 (6 bases each). CDR3 size: 13 residues. The V gene lost 2 bases and the J gene lost 4 bases, with 9 bases spanning the gap. Germline-derived CDR1 and CDR2 are SGHTA and FQGNSA. The CDR3 DNA reads as TGTGCCAGCAGCTTACAGGGGACTTACGAGCAGTACTTC. This sequence encodes CASSLQGTYEQYF.

The table lists this clonotype with many counts. The chain carries TRBV11-2 and TRBJ2-2; 12 bases align to TRBD2. CDR3 length: 15 residues. Losses at the gene ends were 7 bases for V and 0 bases for J; bases not matched to a gene: 0. The germline V gene has CDR1 SGHAT and CDR2 FQNNGV. In DNA, the CDR3 is TGTGCCAGCACTAGCGGGGGGGCGAACACCGGGGAGCTGTTTTTT. Translation gives CASTSGGANTGELFF.

This clonotype showed up many times. The gene calls are TRBV7-9 and TRBJ1-2; 9 bases align to TRBD1. The trim removed 5 bases at V and 2 bases at J, leaving 3 bases unmatched. The V gene's germline CDR1 is SEHNR and CDR2 FQNEAQ (reference sequence). The CDR3 runs 14 residues. The CDR3: CASSHDRGNYGYTF. CDR3 in DNA: TGTGCCAGCAGCCACGACAGGGGGAACTATGGCTACACCTTC.

Many counts were recorded for this clonotype. The chain links TRBV11-2 to TRBJ2-7; 9 nucleotides align to TRBD2. The CDR3 consists of 15 residues. Germline V CDR1 and CDR2: SGHAT, FQNNGV. V lost 1 base and J lost 7; bases outside the gene matches: 8. The CDR3 region has the DNA TGTGCCAGCAGCTTAGTGCACCTAGCGGGGCGGGAGCAGTACTTC. Protein product: CASSLVHLAGREQYF.

This clonotype was counted many times. V usage is TRBV28 and J usage is TRBJ1-2, with 7 bases matching TRBD1. The germline gives CDR1 MDHEN, CDR2 SYDVKM. CDR3 length: 15 residues. J was trimmed by 2 bases and V by 5 bases; bases with no gene match: 8. The DNA for the CDR3 is TGTGCCAGCAGTATTCCGGGACAGCAAAACTATGGCTACACCTTC. Translating gives CASSIPGQQNYGYTF.

This clonotype was recorded many times. The chain is built from TRBV7-2 and TRBJ2-7, with 8 nucleotides matching TRBD2. CDR1 SGHTA and CDR2 FQGNSA come from the germline V gene. V lost 2 bases and J lost 2; bases outside the gene matches: 8. The CDR3 extends over 16 amino acids. The CDR3 DNA reads TGTGCCAGCAGCTTAAGTCCGGGAGCGGGGGCCTACGAGCAGTACTTC. As protein: CASSLSPGAGAYEQYF.

V and J are TRBV20-1 and TRBJ2-7, with 8 bases fitting TRBD2. The CDR3 runs to 14 residues. V was clipped by 7 bases and J by 0 bases; unmatched bases: 8. CDR1 DFQATT and CDR2 SNEGSKA come from the germline V gene (reference sequence). CDR3: CSGQIAGSSYEQYF. As DNA, the CDR3 is TGCAGTGGTCAGATAGCGGGGTCCTCCTACGAGCAGTACTTC.

This clonotype showed up just a few times. One end of the junction is discordant with germline, which a read error may explain. The chain links TRBV6-5 to TRBJ1-5; D is uncertain. Germline lookup yields CDR1 MNHEY and CDR2 SVGAGI. The CDR3 runs 13 residues. CDR3 sequence: CASSNKENKTQNF. The CDR3 region has the DNA TGTGCCAGCAGTAACAAAGAGAATAAGACCCAGAATTTT.

This clonotype was seen at least ten times. The rearrangement uses TRBV20-1 and TRBJ1-3; 8 bases map to TRBD1. This CDR3 is 15 amino acids long. J gave up 7 bases and V 6 bases, and 14 bases lay outside the gene matches. Germline V lookup: CDR1 DFQATT, CDR2 SNEGSKA (reference sequence). The CDR3 is CSAVDRVLVGNTIYF. The DNA of the CDR3 is TGCAGTGCCGTGGACAGGGTGCTTGTCGGGAACACCATATATTTT.

This clonotype occurred many times. The rearrangement joins TRBV5-4 to TRBJ1-2; 8 positions agree with TRBD1. CDR3 size: 15 residues. Unmatched junction bases numbered 10, after V lost 5 bases and J lost 4 bases. CDR1 and CDR2 from the germline V gene are SGHNT and YYREEE (reference sequence). CDR3 nucleotide sequence: TGTGCCAGCAGTACCGGACAGGGAGGGGGCTATGGCTACACCTTC. Residues: CASSTGQGGGYGYTF. Looking up the rest from reference TRBV5-4 and TRBJ1-2 gives the full variable domain: ETGVTQSPTHLIKTRGQQVTLRCSSQSGHNTVSWYQQALGQGPQFIFQYYREEENGRGNFPPRFSGLQFPNYSSELNVNALELDDSALYLCASSTGQGGGYGYTFGSGTRLTVV.

CDR3 in amino acids: CASSQSGAPDNEQFF. CDR3 in DNA: TGCGCCAGCAGCCAATCCGGGGCCCCGGACAATGAGCAGTTCTTC. The J gene is TRBJ2-1, the V gene TRBV4-3; D assignment may be TRBD1 or TRBD2 (5 bases each). CDR1 and CDR2 (germline): LGHNA, YSLEER. Trimming left V 2 bases short and J 5 bases short, with 13 bases between. This CDR3 is built from 15 residues.

In its sample, this clonotype was seen many times. The chain recombines TRBV5-5 with TRBJ2-1; 11 bases line up with TRBD2. Germline V gives CDR1 SGHKS, CDR2 YYEKEE (reference sequence). The CDR3 runs 16 residues. The V gene end was trimmed by 4 bases and the J gene end by 3 bases; junction bases not matched to a gene: 6. CDR3 amino acids: CASSAGTSGRYNEQFF. DNA for the CDR3: TGTGCCAGCAGCGCGGGGACTAGCGGCCGCTACAATGAGCAGTTCTTC.

With regard to this clonotype: A read error may be the cause here, since a much bigger clone is one base away. The chain couples TRBV5-1 to TRBJ2-7; D is uncertain. The CDR3 consists of 14 residues. V was cut by 6 bases and J by 4 bases, with 17 bases left in between. Germline loops: CDR1 SGHRS, CDR2 YFSETQ. The CDR3 region is CASTPERKEYEQYF. CDR3 in DNA: TGCGCCAGCACCCCCGAAAGGAAAGAGTACGAGCAGTACTTC. The full variable domain, its missing parts supplied by reference TRBV5-1 and TRBJ2-7, is KAGVTQTPRYLIKTRGQQVTLSCSPISGHRSVSWYQQTPGQGLQFLFEYFSETQRNKGNFPGRFSGRQFSNSRSEMNVSTLELGDSALYLCASTPERKEYEQYFGPGTRLTVT.

In this sample, this clonotype turned up many times. The genes are TRBV12-3 or TRBV12-4 and TRBJ1-2, with D maybe TRBD1 (5 bases). V was pared by 4 bases and J by 1 base, with 10 bases between. This CDR3 is 14 amino acids long. The CDR3 loop is CASSWERGNYGYTF. The CDR3 DNA reads TGTGCCAGCAGTTGGGAGAGGGGTAACTATGGCTACACCTTC.

This clonotype has just a few counts. One end of the junction does not line up with germline, which may come from a read error. This chain uses TRBV5-1 with TRBJ1-6, with D unclear. Germline CDR1 reads SGHRS; CDR2 reads YFSETQ. The CDR3 has 15 amino acids. CDR3 in amino acids: CASSLSGSDNSTLNF. In DNA, the CDR3 is TGCGCCAGCAGCTTGTCGGGGTCCGATAATTCAACCCTCAACTTT.

This clonotype was detected a few times. The CDR3 protein is CASSLEQGFSEKLFF. The CDR3 coding sequence is TGTGCCAGCAGCTTAGAACAGGGCTTCAGTGAAAAACTGTTTTTT. The rearrangement links TRBV7-6 to TRBJ1-4; weak D call: TRBD1 (6 bases). This CDR3 region has 15 residues. V was cut by 1 base and J by 7 bases, with 13 bases left in between. Germline V lookup: CDR1 SGHVS, CDR2 FNYEAQ.

This clonotype was recorded at least ten times. This chain joins TRBV3-1 and TRBJ1-1; D unclear. Trimming took 1 base from V and 10 from J, leaving 13 bases between them. Germline CDR1 reads LGHDT; CDR2 reads YNNKEL (reference sequence). The CDR3 runs 13 residues. The CDR3 sequence is CASSQGRGAGAFF. The DNA for the CDR3 is TGTGCCAGCAGCCAAGGCCGGGGTGCAGGAGCTTTCTTT.

This clonotype was recorded at least ten times. The chain combines TRBV6-2 or TRBV6-3 with TRBJ1-5; no reliable D call. CDR1 is MNHEY, CDR2 SVGEGT, per germline. V lost 6 bases to trimming and J lost 10 bases, with 16 bases between them. The CDR3 runs 13 residues. The CDR3 is CASREPQQFPQHF. The CDR3 DNA follows: TGTGCCAGCAGAGAGCCCCAACAGTTTCCCCAGCATTTT.

The table lists this clonotype with many counts. The chain carries TRBV3-1 and TRBJ2-5; D is unresolved. Germline lookup yields CDR1 LGHDT and CDR2 YNNKEL (reference sequence). V lost 8 bases and J 3 bases, leaving 19 bases between the germline ends. The CDR3 length is 15 residues. The CDR3 loop is CASRPRVRPKETQYF. The CDR3 DNA follows: TGTGCCAGCCGTCCTAGAGTCAGACCAAAAGAGACCCAGTACTTC.

In this sample, this clonotype turned up many times. The chain has TRBV6-2 or TRBV6-3 and TRBJ2-7; perhaps TRBD2 as D (5 bases). From germline, CDR1 is MNHEY and CDR2 SVGEGT. Between the trimmed V and J ends, which lost 7 bases and 2 bases, there was a span of 15 bases. The CDR3 has 14 residues. The CDR3 protein is CASNKPKGAYEQYF. The CDR3 DNA sequence: TGTGCCAGCAATAAACCCAAGGGAGCCTACGAGCAGTACTTC.

The V gene is TRBV29-1, the J gene TRBJ2-5, with D hard to call. The germline V gene encodes CDR1 SQVTM and CDR2 ANQGSEA. The V and J ends lost 1 base and 3 bases respectively, with 6 bases between them. This CDR3 spans 12 amino acids. CDR3 protein: CSVEVLKETQYF. The DNA of the CDR3 is TGCAGCGTTGAAGTACTAAAAGAGACCCAGTACTTC.